The rows below give T cell receptor beta chains drawn from one sample of a study of blood T cell repertoires in COVID-19. Here immunoSEQ multiplex PCR was the method, and the copy in TCRdb shows in-frame clones only, minus some. The sample consists of 120,000 to 150,000 clones, around 81% of them appearing once. Sequencing was carried out using peripheral blood. Every receptor here comes from a human donor in a cohort sampled during active COVID-19. Both conserved end residues are part of each CDR3.

V gene	J gene	CDR3 protein
TRBV5-4	TRBJ1-5	CASSFWGRGNQPQHF
TRBV3-1/TRBV3-2	TRBJ2-3	CASSQSGGADTQYF
TRBV5-4	TRBJ1-2	CASSLSQGLNGYTF
TRBV29-1	TRBJ1-2	CSVEENYGYTF
TRBV7-9	TRBJ2-3	CASSLAGRGGVADTQYF
TRBV6-5	TRBJ1-5	CASQVLANQPQHF
TRBV10-3	TRBJ2-2	CAISEVGQLNGELFF
TRBV19	TRBJ2-1	CASSRPTPGQGRTDEQFF
TRBV19	TRBJ1-6	CASSIQAERDSPLHF
TRBV6-4	TRBJ1-2	CASSSETGPNYGYTF
TRBV6-5	TRBJ1-5	CATEEMDSIPPQHF
TRBV7-9	TRBJ1-1	CASSLGGPTLF
TRBV5-3	TRBJ1-1	CARSFCPPGMNTEAFF
TRBV6-5	TRBJ1-1	CASSWGQSMNTEAFF
TRBV24-1	TRBJ2-5	CATSDFGTGDETQYF
TRBV3-1/TRBV3-2	TRBJ1-3	CASSLRTGHGNTIYF
TRBV7-6	TRBJ2-2	CASRGVWDSNTGELFF
TRBV7-2	TRBJ1-2	CASSPQQGVGNYGYTF
TRBV29-1	TRBJ2-6	CSVELERSGANVLTF
TRBV18	TRBJ2-3	CASSPPRITDTQYF